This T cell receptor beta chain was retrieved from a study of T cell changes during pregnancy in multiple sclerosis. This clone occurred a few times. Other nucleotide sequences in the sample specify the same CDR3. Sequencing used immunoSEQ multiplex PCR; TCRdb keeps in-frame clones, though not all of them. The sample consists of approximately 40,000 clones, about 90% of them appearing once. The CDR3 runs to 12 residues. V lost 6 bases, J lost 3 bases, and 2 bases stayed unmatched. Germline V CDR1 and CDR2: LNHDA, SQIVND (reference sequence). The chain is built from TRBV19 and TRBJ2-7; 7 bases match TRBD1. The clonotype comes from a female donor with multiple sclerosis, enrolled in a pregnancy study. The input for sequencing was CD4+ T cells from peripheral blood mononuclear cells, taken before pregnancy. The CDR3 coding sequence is TGTGCCAGTAGCCGGGACAGCTACGAGCAGTACTTC. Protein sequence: CASSRDSYEQYF.